The 20 T cell receptor beta chains given below trace back to one sample, sequenced in a study of cytomegalovirus exposure and HLA in healthy donors. Amplification used 60 Vbeta primers and 13 Jbeta primers. Clones were read by immunoSEQ multiplex PCR, and TCRdb kept only the in-frame ones, dropping some. The sample has approximately 170,000 clones, roughly 80% seen once. Material for sequencing was PBMCs. The receptors come from a male donor in good health and CMV-seronegative.

This sequence joins TRBV7-3 and TRBJ2-7, with D perhaps matching TRBD1 (5 bases). CDR3 length equals 13 residues. Germline-derived CDR1 and CDR2 are SGHTA and FQGTGA. V lost 2 bases and J 3 bases, leaving 8 bases between the germline ends. The CDR3 spells CASSLWQGYEQYF. The CDR3 region has the DNA TGTGCCAGCAGCTTATGGCAGGGCTACGAGCAGTACTTC.

This clone has only one observation. The chain couples TRBV18 to TRBJ2-5, with a possible D match to TRBD2 (5 bases). V lost 0 bases and J lost 7, with 15 bases in between. This CDR3 spans 15 amino acids. The germline V gene has CDR1 KGHSH and CDR2 LQKENI. CDR3 protein: CASSPPVWPRGTQYF. CDR3 in DNA: TGTGCCAGCTCACCACCGGTGTGGCCCCGGGGGACCCAGTACTTC. Filled out from reference TRBV18 and TRBJ2-5, the complete variable domain reads NAGVMQNPRHLVRRRGQEARLRCSPMKGHSHVYWYRQLPEEGLKFMVYLQKENIIDESGMPKERFSAEFPKEGPSILRIQQVVRGDSAAYFCASSPPVWPRGTQYFGPGTRLLVL.

V gene TRBV10-3 combines with J gene TRBJ1-4; no clear D. The CDR3 has 13 residues. Trimming pared 0 bases from V and 6 bases from J, leaving 5 bases between. CDR1 is ENHRY and CDR2 is SYGVKD in the germline V gene. In DNA, the CDR3 is TGTGCCATCAGTGAGTCGAGAGATGAAAAACTGTTTTTT. Protein: CAISESRDEKLFF.

The chain couples TRBV7-2 to TRBJ2-7, with a weak D call TRBD2 (10 bases). The length of the CDR3 is 18 residues. The V gene lost 5 bases and the J gene lost 4 bases, with 27 bases spanning the gap. The germline CDR1 and CDR2 sequences are SGHTA and FQGNSA. The CDR3 is CASSRGTGSHSGGYEQYF. CDR3 in DNA: TGTGCCAGCAGCCGCGGGACAGGGTCCCATAGCGGGGGGTACGAGCAGTACTTC.

The chain uses TRBV7-2 and TRBJ1-2; D may be TRBD1 (5 bases). CDR1 and CDR2 from the germline V gene are SGHTA and FQGNSA. The CDR3 loop spans 13 amino acids. V was trimmed by 6 bases and J by 5 bases, leaving 13 bases between them. The chain's CDR3 is CASSLGAQYGYTF. CDR3 in DNA: TGTGCCAGCAGTCTAGGGGCGCAGTATGGCTACACCTTC.

CDR3 in DNA: TGTGCCAGCAGCGTAGCTCCGGGAGCAGACAGAACCGGGGAGCTGTTTTTT. This encodes CASSVAPGADRTGELFF. The rearrangement joins TRBV9 to TRBJ2-2; perhaps TRBD2 as D (6 bases). Trimming shortened V by 0 bases and J by 5 bases, and 17 bases separated the two germline ends. This CDR3 is 17 amino acids long. Per germline, CDR1 SGDLS and CDR2 YYNGEE.

The V and J genes are TRBV4-2 and TRBJ2-7; 12 positions match TRBD2. This CDR3 region has 16 residues. V shed 0 bases, J shed 3 bases, and the junction held 3 bases outside the gene matches. In germline, CDR1 is LGHNA, CDR2 YNFKEQ. CDR3 coding DNA: TGTGCCAGCAGCCAAGATGGACTAGCGGGAAACTACGAGCAGTACTTC. As protein: CASSQDGLAGNYEQYF.

Here the CDR3 DNA reads TGTGCCTGGACGGCGAGGCCCTCTGAAGCTTTCTTT. This codes for CAWTARPSEAFF. V and J are TRBV30 and TRBJ1-1; D remains unclear. The CDR3 covers 12 residues. Trimming pared 4 bases from V and 6 bases from J, leaving 12 bases between. Germline V gene lookup returns CDR1 GTSNPN and CDR2 SVGIG (reference sequence).

The genes are TRBV7-2 and TRBJ1-6, with 8 bases matching TRBD1. The V gene's germline CDR1 is SGHTA and CDR2 FQGNSA. The CDR3 has 14 amino acids. Germline trimming cut 1 base from V and 9 bases from J; bases unmatched to any gene: 2. The CDR3 bases are TGTGCCAGCAGCTTAGGACAGGGGAGTTCACCCCTCCACTTT. Residues: CASSLGQGSSPLHF. Full variable domain (missing parts from reference TRBV7-2 and TRBJ1-6): GAGVSQSPSNKVTEKGKDVELRCDPISGHTALYWYRQSLGQGLEFLIYFQGNSAPDKSGLPSDRFSAERTGGSVSTLTIQRTQQEDSAVYLCASSLGQGSSPLHFGNGTRLTVT.

J is TRBJ2-5 and V is TRBV2; D is undetermined. Germline loops: CDR1 SNHLY, CDR2 FYNNEI. This CDR3 region has 14 residues. The germline V and J ends were trimmed by 3 bases and 4 bases, with 12 bases remaining between them. The CDR3 loop reads CASSEMRFGETQYF. CDR3 DNA: TGTGCCAGCAGTGAGATGAGGTTCGGAGAGACCCAGTACTTC.

The chain employs TRBV7-2 and TRBJ1-4; unclear D gene. The length of the CDR3 is 13 residues. In germline, CDR1 is SGHTA, CDR2 FQGNSA. V lost 5 bases, J lost 3 bases, and 7 bases lay in between. The CDR3 sequence: CASSKAPNEKLFF. CDR3 DNA: TGTGCCAGCAGCAAAGCCCCTAATGAAAAACTGTTTTTT.

This clone has just a few counts. The rearrangement uses TRBV28 and TRBJ1-1; TRBD1 might be the D (5 bases). Trimming took off 6 bases at V and 5 bases at J, with 13 bases between the two ends. This CDR3 spans 13 amino acids. The germline V gene has CDR1 MDHEN and CDR2 SYDVKM. The CDR3 DNA follows: TGTGCCAGCAGCCAAGTAGGGGTAACTGAAGCTTTCTTT. Translated: CASSQVGVTEAFF.

CDR3 sequence: CASSPRGPATNEKLFF. In DNA, the CDR3 is TGCGCCAGCAGCCCCAGGGGGCCGGCAACTAATGAAAAACTGTTTTTT. The V gene is TRBV5-1, the J gene TRBJ1-4, with 8 nucleotides matching TRBD1. Germline-derived CDR1 and CDR2 are SGHRS and YFSETQ. The ends lost 4 bases at V and 0 bases at J; junction bases unmatched: 5. CDR3 length: 16 amino acids. Full variable domain (remainder filled in from reference TRBV5-1 and TRBJ1-4): KAGVTQTPRYLIKTRGQQVTLSCSPISGHRSVSWYQQTPGQGLQFLFEYFSETQRNKGNFPGRFSGRQFSNSRSEMNVSTLELGDSALYLCASSPRGPATNEKLFFGSGTQLSVL.

The rearrangement uses TRBV2 and TRBJ1-2; TRBD1 is a possible D gene (6 bases). The CDR3 has 15 residues. V lost 5 bases and J 1 base, leaving 14 bases between the germline ends. Germline V gene sequence: CDR1 SNHLY, CDR2 FYNNEI. For the CDR3, the DNA is TGTGCCAGCAGTCAAACACAGGGATTTAACTATGGCTACACCTTC. Its protein product is CASSQTQGFNYGYTF.

This chain joins TRBV7-9 and TRBJ1-1, with D perhaps matching TRBD1 (5 bases). The germline CDR1 and CDR2 sequences are SEHNR and FQNEAQ (reference sequence). CDR3 length equals 13 residues. Trimming took off 1 base at V and 6 bases at J, with 9 bases between the two ends. CDR3 bases: TGTGCCAGCAGCTTAGACGGGGGGTCTGAAGCTTTCTTT. It codes for CASSLDGGSEAFF.

The chain has TRBV5-1 and TRBJ1-3, with a tentative D call TRBD1 (6 bases). Trimming left V 6 bases short and J 0 bases short, with 16 bases between. This CDR3 region has 16 residues. Germline V gives CDR1 SGHRS, CDR2 YFSETQ. The CDR3 sequence is CASTYTGTNSGNTIYF. CDR3 bases: TGCGCCAGCACCTATACAGGGACTAACTCTGGAAACACCATATATTTT.

CDR3 in DNA: TGTGCCAGCAGCTCACAGCGGGATAAATCCTACAATGAGCAGTTCTTC. Amino acids: CASSSQRDKSYNEQFF. The chain joins TRBV5-6 to TRBJ2-1; 7 bases are shared with TRBD2. Trimming cost V 3 bases and J 1 base; bases outside gene matches: 7. In germline, CDR1 is SGHDT, CDR2 YYEEEE. The CDR3 contains 16 residues. Drawing the rest from reference TRBV5-6 and TRBJ2-1, the complete variable domain is DAGVTQSPTHLIKTRGQQVTLRCSPKSGHDTVSWYQQALGQGPQFIFQYYEEEERQRGNFPDRFSGHQFPNYSSELNVNALLLGDSALYLCASSSQRDKSYNEQFFGPGTRLTVL.

The chain uses TRBV7-2 and TRBJ2-2; 7 bases line up with TRBD1. The V and J ends lost 2 bases and 1 base, in that order; junction bases with no gene match: 4. The CDR3 is made up of 16 amino acids. Germline lookup yields CDR1 SGHTA and CDR2 FQGNSA. CDR3 bases: TGTGCCAGCAGCTTATCGGGACAGTGGAACACCGGGGAGCTGTTTTTT. Translated, it gives CASSLSGQWNTGELFF. Using reference TRBV7-2 and TRBJ2-2 for the parts outside the CDR3, the full variable domain is GAGVSQSPSNKVTEKGKDVELRCDPISGHTALYWYRQSLGQGLEFLIYFQGNSAPDKSGLPSDRFSAERTGGSVSTLTIQRTQQEDSAVYLCASSLSGQWNTGELFFGEGSRLTVL.

The chain links TRBV9 to TRBJ2-1; TRBD2 is a possible D gene (6 bases). Germline values: CDR1 SGDLS, CDR2 YYNGEE. With 0 bases removed from V and 2 bases from J, the gap between germline ends came to 9 bases. The CDR3 covers 15 residues. The DNA of the CDR3 is TGTGCCAGCAGCGTAGCTAGCGACCCCTACAATGAGCAGTTCTTC. Translation gives CASSVASDPYNEQFF.

The chain combines TRBV9 with TRBJ2-4; possible D gene TRBD2, 6 bases. In germline, CDR1 is SGDLS, CDR2 YYNGEE. The CDR3 extends over 19 amino acids. V shed 3 bases and J shed 0 bases, with 22 bases lying between them. The CDR3 nucleotides read TGTGCCAGCAGCGCCTTAGCGGACCCTTGGGGCATAGCCAAAAACATTCAGTACTTC. This sequence encodes CASSALADPWGIAKNIQYF.